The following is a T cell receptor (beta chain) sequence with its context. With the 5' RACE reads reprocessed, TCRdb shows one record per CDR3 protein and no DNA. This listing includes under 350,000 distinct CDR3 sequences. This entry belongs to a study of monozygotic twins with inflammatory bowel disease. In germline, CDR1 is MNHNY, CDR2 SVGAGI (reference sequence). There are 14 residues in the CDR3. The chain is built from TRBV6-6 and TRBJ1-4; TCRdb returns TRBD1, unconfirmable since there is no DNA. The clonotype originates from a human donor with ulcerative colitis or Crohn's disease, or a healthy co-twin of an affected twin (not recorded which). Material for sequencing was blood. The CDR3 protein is CASRTGTGGRKLFF.